The present T cell receptor beta chain was sequenced within a study of Graves' ophthalmopathy and Graves' hyperthyroidism. RNA transcripts provided the template for amplifying TCR beta CDR3 regions. First-round RT-PCR employed HTBI primers, with a second-round multiplex PCR after it. TCRdb ran MiXCR on the multiplex PCR reads and lists one entry per CDR3 protein. Counted here are some 1.1 million distinct CDR3 sequences, 35% to 45% occurring once; the ten biggest clones make up over 8.5%. New diagnoses, under 2 months' duration, and ages 18 to 65 characterized the hyperthyroidism patients. Orbital computed tomography, thyroid ultrasound, TRAb, serum thyroxine and clinical symptoms formed the basis of diagnosis. Germline lookup yields CDR1 ENHRY and CDR2 SYGVKD. J lost 0 bases, V lost 10 bases, and 6 bases had no gene match. The CDR3 has 13 amino acids.

The chain uses TRBV10-3 and TRBJ2-7; TRBD2 agrees at 7 bases. Sequencing input: peripheral blood or thyroid tissue (not recorded which). The sequence derives from an adult man with Graves' hyperthyroidism. CDR3 loop: CATRREGSYEQYF. In nucleotides, the CDR3 is TGTGCCACCCGTAGGGAGGGCTCCTACGAGCAGTACTTC.